Listed here are 10 T cell receptor beta chains from one sample, sequenced in a study of T cells in Graves' hyperthyroidism and ophthalmopathy. TCR beta CDR3 region amplification was performed from RNA transcripts. A first-round RT-PCR of the TCR CDR3 used the HTBI primer set. Using its own MiXCR run on the multiplex PCR reads, TCRdb lists one record per CDR3 protein. The repertoire consists of some 210,000 distinct CDR3 sequences, with about 15% occurring once and the leading ten covering approximately 50%. Sample: blood. The receptors come from a man aged 50 or older with Graves' hyperthyroidism.

V is TRBV12-3 or TRBV12-4 and J is TRBJ1-2, with a tentative D call TRBD1 (5 bases). The CDR3 is made up of 15 amino acids. Trimming stripped 5 bases from V and 5 bases from J, with 18 bases between. CDR3 loop: CASSPRGFLGYGYTF. CDR3 in DNA: TGTGCCAGCAGTCCCCGGGGGTTTTTAGGGTATGGCTACACCTTC.

This sequence joins TRBV28 and TRBJ2-7, with D maybe TRBD2 (6 bases). The CDR3 is made up of 16 amino acids. Germline-derived CDR1 and CDR2 are MDHEN and SYDVKM. Trimming left V 3 bases short and J 2 bases short, with 17 bases between. CDR3 residues: CASSFILGLGPYEQYF. CDR3 nucleotide sequence: TGTGCCAGCAGTTTTATTCTGGGACTCGGTCCCTACGAGCAGTACTTC.

The chain couples TRBV4-2 to TRBJ1-1; D perhaps matches TRBD1 (5 bases). The CDR3 covers 15 residues. Trimming removed 4 bases from V and 7 bases from J, with 19 bases in between. Germline V gene lookup returns CDR1 LGHNA and CDR2 YNFKEQ. The CDR3, as DNA: TGTGCCAGCAGCCTCAAGATGGACGGGGGGAATGAAGCTTTCTTT. Its protein product is CASSLKMDGGNEAFF.

This clonotype appeared a few times. The chain combines TRBV20-1 with TRBJ2-7; D may be TRBD1 (5 bases). Trimming removed 0 bases at V and 3 bases at J, with 12 bases between. CDR3 length: 14 amino acids. Per the germline V gene, CDR1 is DFQATT and CDR2 is SNEGSKA (reference sequence). For the CDR3, the DNA is TGCAGTGCTAGAGATCAGGGATCTAGCTACGAGCAGTACTTC. As protein: CSARDQGSSYEQYF.

The table lists this clonotype with a few counts. The gene calls are TRBV19 and TRBJ2-1; D is possibly TRBD2 (5 bases). The germline V gene encodes CDR1 LNHDA and CDR2 SQIVND (reference sequence). This CDR3 has 16 residues. The V and J ends lost 5 bases and 7 bases respectively, with 21 bases between them. The CDR3 reads CASSPSKQLTGNEQFF. In DNA, the CDR3 is TGTGCCAGTAGTCCCTCGAAGCAGCTGACGGGGAATGAGCAGTTCTTC.

This clonotype was counted at least ten times. The chain has TRBV12-3 or TRBV12-4 and TRBJ1-2; 7 bases are a match to TRBD1. The CDR3 is 13 residues long. The trim removed 5 bases at V and 5 bases at J, leaving 5 bases unmatched. In DNA, the CDR3 is TGTGCCAGCAGTAGACAGGGAACGTATGGCTACACCTTC. Translation: CASSRQGTYGYTF.

This clonotype was counted many times. The rearrangement links TRBV7-2 to TRBJ2-7, with D hard to call. Germline V gene data show CDR1 as SGHTA and CDR2 as FQGNSA. The CDR3 loop spans 12 amino acids. The V gene lost 5 bases and the J gene lost 6 bases, with 11 bases spanning the gap. The CDR3 DNA sequence: TGTGCCAGCAGCCCTGGTTGGGGCGAGCAGTACTTC. This codes for CASSPGWGEQYF.

About this clonotype: A junction boundary mismatches the germline segment, possibly from a read error. The chain recombines TRBV7-9 with TRBJ2-3; 10 bases are a match to TRBD1. CDR3 length: 15 residues. The germline gives CDR1 SEHNR, CDR2 FQNEAQ (reference sequence). The CDR3 reads CASSRGQGGPDAQYF. CDR3 nucleotide sequence: TGTGCCAGCAGCCGCGGACAGGGGGGCCCAGATGCGCAGTATTTT.

This chain's CDR3 is CASSLLIAESYNEQFF. CDR3 coding DNA: TGCGCCAGCAGCTTGCTGATAGCGGAGTCCTACAATGAGCAGTTCTTC. This chain links TRBV5-1 with TRBJ2-1; D may be TRBD2 (6 bases). Germline V gene lookup returns CDR1 SGHRS and CDR2 YFSETQ. CDR3 length: 16 residues. Trimming took off 1 base at V and 1 base at J, with 12 bases between the two ends. Full variable domain (missing parts from reference TRBV5-1 and TRBJ2-1): KAGVTQTPRYLIKTRGQQVTLSCSPISGHRSVSWYQQTPGQGLQFLFEYFSETQRNKGNFPGRFSGRQFSNSRSEMNVSTLELGDSALYLCASSLLIAESYNEQFFGPGTRLTVL.

This clonotype came up many times. The CDR3 coding sequence is TGTGCCAGCTCACCACCGGGACAGTTAGGGGAGACCCAGTACTTC. Translating it yields CASSPPGQLGETQYF. V usage is TRBV18 and J usage is TRBJ2-5; TRBD1 aligns across 7 bases. The V gene end was trimmed by 0 bases and the J gene end by 5 bases; junction bases not matched to a gene: 6. The V gene's germline CDR1 is KGHSH and CDR2 LQKENI. This CDR3 is built from 15 residues. Using reference TRBV18 and TRBJ2-5 for the parts outside the CDR3, the full variable domain is NAGVMQNPRHLVRRRGQEARLRCSPMKGHSHVYWYRQLPEEGLKFMVYLQKENIIDESGMPKERFSAEFPKEGPSILRIQQVVRGDSAAYFCASSPPGQLGETQYFGPGTRLLVL.